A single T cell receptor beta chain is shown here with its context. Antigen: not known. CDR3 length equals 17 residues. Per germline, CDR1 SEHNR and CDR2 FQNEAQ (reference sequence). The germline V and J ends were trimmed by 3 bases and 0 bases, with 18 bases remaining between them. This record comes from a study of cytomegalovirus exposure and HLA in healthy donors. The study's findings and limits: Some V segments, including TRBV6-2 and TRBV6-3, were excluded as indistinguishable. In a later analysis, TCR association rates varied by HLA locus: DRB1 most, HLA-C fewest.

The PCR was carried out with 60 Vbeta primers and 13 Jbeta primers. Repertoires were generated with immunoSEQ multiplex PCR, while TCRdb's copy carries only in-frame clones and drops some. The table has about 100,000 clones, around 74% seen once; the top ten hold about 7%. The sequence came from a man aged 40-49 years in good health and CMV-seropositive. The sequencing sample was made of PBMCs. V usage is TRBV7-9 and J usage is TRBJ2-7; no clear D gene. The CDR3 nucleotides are TGTGCCAGCAGCTTCCCCTCCGGCGGCGCCACCTCCTACGAGCAGTACTTC. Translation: CASSFPSGGATSYEQYF.